Sequencing of this T cell receptor beta chain was carried out in a study of T-cell reconstitution after alpha-beta-depleted transplantation in children. This clonotype was seen a single time. Germline values: CDR1 DFQATT, CDR2 SNEGSKA (reference sequence). The length of the CDR3 is 13 residues. V lost 6 bases and J lost 8; bases outside the gene matches: 7. Unique molecular identifiers were used in preparing the TCRbeta library. TCRdb processed the PCR reads anew with MiXCR; each CDR3 protein has one entry. Of roughly 500,000 distinct CDR3 sequences listed, approximately 32% are singletons. This receptor was obtained from a human donor who donated a stem cell graft to a child with aplastic anemia. The rearrangement links TRBV20-1 to TRBJ2-1; 10 positions agree with TRBD2. This specimen consisted of PBMCs from the stem cell graft donor, obtained from the stem cell graft. CDR3 residues: CSALGTSAHEQFF. The CDR3 DNA reads TGCAGTGCCTTGGGGACTAGCGCCCATGAGCAGTTCTTC.